The 2 T cell receptor beta chains below come from one sample, sequenced in a study of OX40 agonist ivuxolimab in advanced cancers. The library came from the immunoSEQ multiplex PCR assay. This immuneACCESS table, as held by TCRdb, lists in-frame sequences with V and J called but not all clones. Of the missing ones, under half trace to an unresolved V gene in checked studies; the others have no known cause. For this sample the table gives around 50,000 clones, of which approximately 85% were detected only once. The ten largest clones take up approximately 2% of the sample. The sample here was CD4+ or CD8+ T cells sorted from blood, taken in a trial of the OX40 agonist ivuxolimab. Receptors originate from an adult with an advanced solid tumor such as melanoma, head and neck, liver or kidney cancer.

The chain couples TRBV18 to TRBJ2-5; D is undetermined. Trimming took 4 bases from V and 0 from J, leaving 3 bases between them. Germline CDR1 reads KGHSH; CDR2 reads LQKENI. The CDR3 length is 12 residues. CDR3 in DNA: TGTGCCAGCTCACAGTACCAAGAGACCCAGTACTTC. Encoded protein: CASSQYQETQYF.

The chain joins TRBV5-1 to TRBJ1-1; TRBD1 is a possible D gene (6 bases). Trimming cost V 4 bases and J 3 bases, with 13 bases left between them. This CDR3 is 14 amino acids long. Germline V gene data show CDR1 as SGHRS and CDR2 as YFSETQ. The CDR3 protein is CASSPGPGDTEAFF. The CDR3 region has the DNA TGCGCCAGCAGCCCAGGGCCAGGGGACACTGAAGCTTTCTTT.